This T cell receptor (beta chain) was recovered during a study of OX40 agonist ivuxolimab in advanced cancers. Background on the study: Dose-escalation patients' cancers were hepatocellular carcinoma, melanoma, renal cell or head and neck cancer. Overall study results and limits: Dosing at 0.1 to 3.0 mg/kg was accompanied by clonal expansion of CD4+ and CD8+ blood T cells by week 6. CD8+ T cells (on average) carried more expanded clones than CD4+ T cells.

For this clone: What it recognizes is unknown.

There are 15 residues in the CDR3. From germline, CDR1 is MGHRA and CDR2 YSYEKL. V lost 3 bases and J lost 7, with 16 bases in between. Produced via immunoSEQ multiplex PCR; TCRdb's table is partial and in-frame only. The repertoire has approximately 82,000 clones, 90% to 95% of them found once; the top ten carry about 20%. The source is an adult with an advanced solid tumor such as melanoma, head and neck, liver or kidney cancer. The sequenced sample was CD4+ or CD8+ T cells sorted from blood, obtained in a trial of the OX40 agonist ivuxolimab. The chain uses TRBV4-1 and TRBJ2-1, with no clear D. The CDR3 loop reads CASSQESYLGNEQFF. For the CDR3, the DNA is TGCGCCAGCAGCCAGGAGAGCTACCTTGGAAATGAGCAGTTCTTC.